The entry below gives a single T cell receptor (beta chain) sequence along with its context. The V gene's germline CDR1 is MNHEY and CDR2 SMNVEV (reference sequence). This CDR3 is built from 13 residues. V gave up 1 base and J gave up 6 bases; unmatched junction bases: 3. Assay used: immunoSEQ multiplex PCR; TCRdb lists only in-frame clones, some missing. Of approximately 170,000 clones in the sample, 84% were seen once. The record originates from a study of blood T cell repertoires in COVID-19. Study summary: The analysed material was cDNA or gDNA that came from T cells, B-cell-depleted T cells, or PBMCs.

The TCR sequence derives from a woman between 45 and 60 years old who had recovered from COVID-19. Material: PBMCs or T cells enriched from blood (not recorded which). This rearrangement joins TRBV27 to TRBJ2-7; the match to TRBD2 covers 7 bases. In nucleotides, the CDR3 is TGTGCCAGCAGTTTATGGGGGGGAAGCGAGCAGTACTTC. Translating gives CASSLWGGSEQYF.